A single sample is the source of the 9 T cell receptor beta chains below, sequenced in a study of blood T cell repertoires in COVID-19. Sequenced by immunoSEQ multiplex PCR; TCRdb stores in-frame clones only, minus some. The sample shows over 150,000 clones, about 90% of them seen only once. The sequenced material came from PBMCs or T cells enriched from blood (not recorded which). All receptors come from a woman in her 50s who had recovered from COVID-19.

This clone was seen just once. The rearrangement links TRBV19 to TRBJ2-7; tentatively, D is TRBD2 (5 bases). CDR3 length equals 14 residues. CDR1 is LNHDA and CDR2 is SQIVND in the germline V gene (reference sequence). Trimming took off 1 base at V and 1 base at J, with 8 bases between the two ends. The CDR3 protein is CASSIAGNSYEQYF. The DNA of the CDR3 is TGTGCCAGTAGTATAGCGGGGAATTCCTACGAGCAGTACTTC. Complete variable domain (other parts from reference TRBV19 and TRBJ2-7): DGGITQSPKYLFRKEGQNVTLSCEQNLNHDAMYWYRQDPGQGLRLIYYSQIVNDFQKGDIAEGYSVSREKKESFPLTVTSAQKNPTAFYLCASSIAGNSYEQYFGPGTRLTVT.

In this sample, this clone turned up once. The rearrangement links TRBV27 to TRBJ2-7, with D maybe TRBD2 (6 bases). The germline CDR1 and CDR2 sequences are MNHEY and SMNVEV (reference sequence). This CDR3 region has 16 residues. Trimming took 6 bases from V and 0 from J, leaving 18 bases between them. As DNA, the CDR3 is TGTGCCAGCAGCTCGGTGGTTACTAGCAGCTCCTACGAGCAGTACTTC. It yields the protein CASSSVVTSSSYEQYF.

This chain links TRBV5-1 with TRBJ2-7, with D perhaps TRBD2 (6 bases). CDR1 is SGHRS, CDR2 YFSETQ, per germline. V was pared by 7 bases and J by 1 base, with 15 bases between. This CDR3 has 14 amino acids. In DNA form, the CDR3 reads TGCGCCAGCCGCCCCGGGGCGGGGTCCTACGAGCAGTACTTC. This encodes CASRPGAGSYEQYF.

The rearrangement joins TRBV5-1 to TRBJ2-5, with 14 positions matching TRBD2. CDR1 is SGHRS and CDR2 is YFSETQ in the germline V gene. The CDR3 has 16 amino acids. The V and J ends lost 9 bases and 1 base, in that order; junction bases with no gene match: 8. CDR3: CATRGTSGSIQETQYF. CDR3 nucleotides: TGCGCCACCCGAGGGACTAGCGGGAGCATCCAAGAGACCCAGTACTTC.

This clone was counted a single time. The chain uses TRBV9 and TRBJ2-2, with a tentative D call TRBD2 (5 bases). V lost 4 bases and J lost 6, with 16 bases in between. The CDR3 covers 15 residues. The germline V gene has CDR1 SGDLS and CDR2 YYNGEE. The CDR3 DNA reads TGTGCCAGCAGCCCCCAGACTAAGGTCCCCGGGGAGCTGTTTTTT. As protein: CASSPQTKVPGELFF.

The gene calls are TRBV4-2 and TRBJ2-1; 11 positions agree with TRBD2. The V and J ends lost 2 bases and 6 bases, in that order; junction bases with no gene match: 3. Germline-derived CDR1 and CDR2 are LGHNA and YNFKEQ. The CDR3 is 15 residues long. CDR3 amino acids: CASSQLTSGSNEQFF. As DNA, the CDR3 is TGTGCCAGCAGCCAACTTACTAGCGGGAGCAATGAGCAGTTCTTC.

The chain links TRBV13 to TRBJ2-7, with 10 bases identical to TRBD2. This CDR3 contains 16 residues. J was trimmed by 7 bases and V by 3 bases; bases with no gene match: 12. CDR1 is PRHDT, CDR2 FYEKMQ, per germline (reference sequence). CDR3 residues: CASSLFALAGGGEQYF. The DNA for the CDR3 is TGTGCCAGCAGCTTGTTCGCATTAGCGGGAGGTGGGGAGCAGTACTTC.

J is TRBJ1-1 and V is TRBV11-3; D is possibly TRBD1 (6 bases). The CDR3 covers 14 residues. CDR1 and CDR2 from the germline V gene are SGHNT and YENEEA. Trimming pared 0 bases from V and 8 bases from J, leaving 13 bases between. The CDR3 coding sequence is TGTGCCAGCAGCTTAGATCGGGGGGGCCCAGAAGCTTTCTTT. Its protein is CASSLDRGGPEAFF.

CDR3 DNA: TGTGCCATCAGTCAATCCGGACAGGGGGCTAACTATGGCTACACCTTC. Protein: CAISQSGQGANYGYTF. The chain carries TRBV10-3 and TRBJ1-2; 10 bases align to TRBD1. The trim removed 5 bases at V and 0 bases at J, leaving 6 bases unmatched. The CDR3 runs 16 residues. Germline values: CDR1 ENHRY, CDR2 SYGVKD.